Following are 25 T cell receptor beta chains from one sample sequenced in a study of T cell changes during pregnancy in multiple sclerosis. Assay used: immunoSEQ multiplex PCR; TCRdb lists only in-frame clones, some missing. The sample has about 80,000 clones, about 91% seen once; the top ten hold almost 1.5%. The source material was peripheral blood, sampled before pregnancy. The source is a female donor with multiple sclerosis, enrolled in a pregnancy study.

This clone was seen a single time. This chain links TRBV6-1 with TRBJ1-2, with D possibly being TRBD1 (5 bases). The length of the CDR3 is 13 residues. Germline lookup yields CDR1 MNHNS and CDR2 SASEGT. Trimming removed 2 bases from V and 5 bases from J, with 9 bases in between. The CDR3: CASSEPTVYGYTF. The CDR3 bases are TGTGCCAGCAGTGAACCGACAGTATATGGCTACACCTTC.

This rearrangement joins TRBV11-1 to TRBJ1-2, with TRBD1 matching over 10 bases. V lost 7 bases and J lost 5; bases outside the gene matches: 7. This CDR3 region has 14 residues. Looked up from germline, CDR1 is SGHAT and CDR2 is FQDESV (reference sequence). CDR3 sequence reads: CASTQTGGGYGYTF. DNA for the CDR3: TGTGCCAGCACCCAGACAGGGGGCGGTTATGGCTACACCTTC.

CDR3 protein: CATSSPGLVNEQFF. The CDR3 nucleotides read TGTGCCACCAGCAGTCCGGGATTGGTCAATGAGCAGTTCTTC. The genes are TRBV15 and TRBJ2-1; TRBD2 might be the D (5 bases). The V and J ends lost 3 bases and 6 bases respectively, with 12 bases between them. The CDR3 runs to 14 residues. Germline V gives CDR1 LNHNV, CDR2 YYDKDF (reference sequence).

The chain carries TRBV5-1 and TRBJ2-1, with TRBD1 matching 7 bases. With V trimmed by 5 bases and J by 5 bases, 7 bases remained unmatched. Germline V lookup: CDR1 SGHRS, CDR2 YFSETQ. This CDR3 is built from 14 residues. CDR3 residues: CASRPGQFDNEQFF. In nucleotides, the CDR3 is TGCGCCAGCAGACCGGGACAGTTCGACAATGAGCAGTTCTTC.

This clone was recorded once. V is TRBV4-1 and J is TRBJ2-1, with 8 bases that match TRBD2. The CDR3 has 16 amino acids. Germline lookup yields CDR1 MGHRA and CDR2 YSYEKL. V shed 1 base and J 4 bases; nucleotides not matched to a gene: 6. CDR3 sequence: CASSQVAGSEYNEQFF. In DNA form, the CDR3 reads TGCGCCAGCAGCCAAGTAGCGGGGTCCGAATACAATGAGCAGTTCTTC.

This clone was picked up one time. V is TRBV7-8 and J is TRBJ2-7; perhaps TRBD2 as D (5 bases). Germline V gene lookup returns CDR1 SGHVS and CDR2 FQNEAQ. V lost 0 bases to trimming and J lost 0 bases, with 18 bases between them. This CDR3 region has 18 residues. The CDR3 DNA follows: TGTGCCAGCAGCTTAGCGCTTATTTCTGGGGAGACCTCCTACGAGCAGTACTTC. Its protein is CASSLALISGETSYEQYF. Variable domain in full (rest from reference TRBV7-8 and TRBJ2-7): GAGVSQSPRYKVAKRGQDVALRCDPISGHVSLFWYQQALGQGPEFLTYFQNEAQLDKSGLPSDRFFAERPEGSVSTLKIQRTQQEDSAVYLCASSLALISGETSYEQYFGPGTRLTVT.

V and J are TRBV11-3 and TRBJ2-3; 7 bases align to TRBD1. The CDR3 has 15 residues. Germline V CDR1 and CDR2: SGHNT, YENEEA. Losses at the gene ends were 5 bases for V and 2 bases for J; bases not matched to a gene: 7. CDR3 in DNA: TGTGCCAGCAGCGGCAAAGGGGGCAACACAGATACGCAGTATTTT. Translation: CASSGKGGNTDTQYF.

This clone occurred once. The J gene is TRBJ2-2, the V gene TRBV7-3; D not certain. Looked up from germline, CDR1 is SGHTA and CDR2 is FQGTGA. The ends were cut back, 5 bases at V and 4 bases at J, with 5 bases in the middle. The CDR3 runs to 12 residues. CDR3 sequence: CASSESTGELFF. The CDR3 coding sequence is TGTGCCAGCAGCGAGAGCACCGGGGAGCTGTTTTTT.

The rearrangement joins TRBV5-6 to TRBJ1-2; 8 bases match TRBD1. Germline assignment: CDR1 SGHDT and CDR2 YYEEEE. V was clipped by 4 bases and J by 7 bases; unmatched bases: 3. The CDR3 is 12 amino acids. The CDR3 protein is CASSPTGVGYTF. In nucleotides, the CDR3 is TGTGCCAGCAGCCCGACAGGGGTTGGCTACACCTTC.

The chain combines TRBV27 with TRBJ1-2; maybe TRBD1 (5 bases). The CDR3 spans 16 residues. CDR1 is MNHEY and CDR2 is SMNVEV in the germline V gene (reference sequence). Trimming shortened V by 0 bases and J by 3 bases, and 14 bases separated the two germline ends. The CDR3 sequence: CASSLSINGRDYGYTF. The CDR3 DNA reads as TGTGCCAGCAGTTTATCTATCAATGGCAGGGACTATGGCTACACCTTC.

This chain links TRBV9 with TRBJ2-1; 8 nucleotides align to TRBD2. The germline V gene encodes CDR1 SGDLS and CDR2 YYNGEE. The CDR3 runs to 16 residues. V was pared by 2 bases and J by 0 bases, with 4 bases of the junction left unmatched. DNA for the CDR3: TGTGCCAGCAGCGTTTGGCGGGGGGCCTCCTACAATGAGCAGTTCTTC. Translating gives CASSVWRGASYNEQFF.

This clone was observed once. The V call is TRBV11-1, the J call TRBJ2-5; the match to TRBD2 covers 7 bases. Unmatched junction bases numbered 5, after V lost 5 bases and J lost 5 bases. Germline assignment: CDR1 SGHAT and CDR2 FQDESV (reference sequence). The CDR3 runs to 13 residues. The CDR3 reads CASSQREGETQYF. In DNA, the CDR3 is TGTGCCAGCAGCCAAAGGGAGGGGGAGACCCAGTACTTC.

The chain is built from TRBV5-1 and TRBJ2-1; TRBD2 aligns across 10 bases. The CDR3 spans 16 residues. Germline CDR1 reads SGHRS; CDR2 reads YFSETQ. The J segment lost 4 bases and the V segment lost 4 bases, leaving 8 bases of the junction unmatched. CDR3 amino acids: CASSGSGGAGYNEQFF. The CDR3 DNA is TGCGCCAGCAGCGGGAGCGGGGGGGCCGGATACAATGAGCAGTTCTTC.

This sequence joins TRBV18 and TRBJ1-3; D is unresolved. This CDR3 is built from 13 residues. The V end lost 5 bases, the J end lost 3 bases, and 8 bases lay between the germline ends. The V gene's germline CDR1 is KGHSH and CDR2 LQKENI. The CDR3 region is CASSTGDGNTIYF. CDR3 coding DNA: TGTGCCAGCTCAACCGGGGATGGAAACACCATATATTTT. The full variable domain, its missing parts supplied by reference TRBV18 and TRBJ1-3, is NAGVMQNPRHLVRRRGQEARLRCSPMKGHSHVYWYRQLPEEGLKFMVYLQKENIIDESGMPKERFSAEFPKEGPSILRIQQVVRGDSAAYFCASSTGDGNTIYFGEGSWLTVV.

The chain has TRBV5-4 and TRBJ2-3; the D gene is possibly TRBD2 (6 bases). The CDR3 loop spans 16 amino acids. The V end was cut by 0 bases, the J end by 2 bases, with 13 bases between. Germline CDR1 is SGHNT and CDR2 is YYREEE (reference sequence). The CDR3 protein is CASSLVSVADTDTQYF. Written as DNA, the CDR3 is TGTGCCAGCAGCTTGGTGAGCGTAGCGGACACAGATACGCAGTATTTT.

This clone was picked up a small number of times. The chain employs TRBV19 and TRBJ1-2, with D tentatively TRBD1 (6 bases). Germline assignment: CDR1 LNHDA and CDR2 SQIVND (reference sequence). The CDR3 runs 14 residues. V gave up 1 base and J gave up 9 bases, with 15 bases separating them. The CDR3 DNA reads TGTGCCAGTAGTATAGTTCGGGGGGCGGCGAGCTACACCTTC. The encoded protein is CASSIVRGAASYTF.

In DNA, the CDR3 is TGTGCCTGGAGTGACCCCCGCCCAGGGGGCGTTAGAAATTCACCCCTCCACTTT. This codes for CAWSDPRPGGVRNSPLHF. The chain combines TRBV30 with TRBJ1-6, with 8 bases fitting TRBD1. CDR3 length: 18 residues. Looked up from germline, CDR1 is GTSNPN and CDR2 is SVGIG (reference sequence). J was trimmed by 7 bases and V by 1 base; bases with no gene match: 15.

This clone was detected only a few times. The conserved closing phenylalanine or tryptophan is absent in this CDR3, likely reflecting a read error. Because the CDR3's place on the DNA is in doubt, the DNA is left out and the CDR3 is given as listed by TCRdb. The V call is TRBV15, the J call TRBJ1-1; TRBD1 is the table's D call and was not checked against the DNA. The CDR3 sequence runs 13 residues, both termini included. Germline V gene lookup returns CDR1 LNHNV and CDR2 YYDKDF (reference sequence). CDR3 sequence reads: CATSREVWDTESL.

The chain carries TRBV5-4 and TRBJ2-5, with TRBD2 identical over 7 bases. Trimming took 3 bases from V and 1 from J; bases not matched to a gene: 6. The CDR3 covers 15 residues. Germline values: CDR1 SGHNT, CDR2 YYREEE (reference sequence). The CDR3 region is CASSWEGPRQETQYF. The DNA of the CDR3 is TGTGCCAGCAGCTGGGAGGGACCCCGCCAAGAGACCCAGTACTTC.

The chain joins TRBV7-2 to TRBJ1-1, with 7 bases lining up with TRBD1. The CDR3 is 14 amino acids. After removal of 6 bases from V and 6 bases from J, the junction contained 10 bases not matched to a gene. Germline V lookup: CDR1 SGHTA, CDR2 FQGNSA. CDR3 amino acids: CASSRQGITSEAFF. The CDR3 DNA reads TGTGCCAGCAGTCGACAGGGTATTACCTCTGAAGCTTTCTTT.

This clone was observed a single time. The chain carries TRBV9 and TRBJ2-5, with 11 nucleotides matching TRBD2. The CDR3 has 15 residues. Losses at the gene ends were 2 bases for V and 3 bases for J; bases not matched to a gene: 3. The germline V gene has CDR1 SGDLS and CDR2 YYNGEE. The CDR3 is CASSVSGGAEETQYF. The CDR3 DNA reads TGTGCCAGCAGCGTTAGCGGGGGGGCCGAAGAGACCCAGTACTTC.

The chain joins TRBV6-6 to TRBJ2-3; D gene unclear. Looked up from germline, CDR1 is MNHNY and CDR2 is SVGAGI (reference sequence). With 2 bases removed from V and 5 bases from J, the gap between germline ends came to 5 bases. This CDR3 region has 12 residues. CDR3: CASSYAVDTQYF. DNA for the CDR3: TGTGCCAGCAGTTACGCGGTAGATACGCAGTATTTT.

The chain uses TRBV2 and TRBJ2-2, with D perhaps matching TRBD1 (7 bases). V lost 6 bases, J lost 3 bases, and 14 bases lay in between. Germline-derived CDR1 and CDR2 are SNHLY and FYNNEI. CDR3 length equals 15 residues. CDR3 coding DNA: TGTGCCAGCAGCGCGGGACAGCCTCACACCGGGGAGCTGTTTTTT. This gives the protein CASSAGQPHTGELFF.

The gene calls are TRBV6-1 and TRBJ1-1, with TRBD1 matching over 9 bases. The CDR3 is made up of 15 amino acids. V lost 5 bases, J lost 1 base, and 5 bases stayed unmatched. CDR1 and CDR2 (germline): MNHNS, SASEGT. CDR3 loop: CASSKGQGTNTEAFF. CDR3 in DNA: TGTGCCAGCAGTAAGGGACAGGGCACGAACACTGAAGCTTTCTTT.

The chain employs TRBV11-2 and TRBJ2-1; possible D gene TRBD2, 6 bases. Trimming left V 5 bases short and J 3 bases short, with 14 bases between. This CDR3 has 15 amino acids. Germline values: CDR1 SGHAT, CDR2 FQNNGV. The CDR3 DNA sequence: TGTGCCAGCAGCCGCACCAGCGGGCACTACAATGAGCAGTTCTTC. This gives the protein CASSRTSGHYNEQFF.